Detailed here is one TCR beta chain. These data come from a study of blood T cell repertoires in COVID-19. Germline loops: CDR1 PRHDT, CDR2 FYEKMQ (reference sequence). With V trimmed by 5 bases and J by 4 bases, 14 bases remained unmatched. The CDR3 consists of 17 residues. Measured with immunoSEQ multiplex PCR; TCRdb has only the in-frame clones, and not every one. The sample consists of around 100,000 clones, roughly 86% of them appearing once. Sequencing input: peripheral blood. The sequence derives from a middle-aged man with acute or convalescent COVID-19. The V gene is TRBV13, the J gene TRBJ2-5; TRBD1 matches at 9 bases. This chain's CDR3 is CASSSQDRGVARETQYF. For the CDR3, the DNA is TGTGCCAGCAGCAGTCAGGACAGGGGTGTTGCTAGAGAGACCCAGTACTTC.